The 3 T cell receptor beta chains below come from one sample, sequenced in a study of blood T cell repertoires in COVID-19. TCRdb keeps only in-frame clones here, not all; method: immunoSEQ multiplex PCR. The data show about 240,000 clones, with more than 70% seen just once and around 12% held by the top ten. Source material: peripheral blood. The receptor source for this set is an elderly man with acute or convalescent COVID-19.

The rearrangement joins TRBV7-2 to TRBJ2-7; 9 bases align to TRBD1. The CDR3 spans 14 residues. J was trimmed by 4 bases and V by 8 bases; bases with no gene match: 9. The V gene's germline CDR1 is SGHTA and CDR2 FQGNSA. CDR3 amino acids: CASSGRGQGYEQYF. DNA of the CDR3: TGTGCCAGCTCCGGCCGGGGACAGGGTTACGAGCAGTACTTC.

The chain joins TRBV7-8 to TRBJ1-2; TRBD1 might be the D (6 bases). This CDR3 is 14 amino acids long. Germline V CDR1 and CDR2: SGHVS, FQNEAQ. The V end was cut by 1 base, the J end by 2 bases, with 8 bases between. Here the CDR3 DNA reads TGTGCCAGCAGCTTAGGGGACAAAAACTATGGCTACACCTTC. This gives the protein CASSLGDKNYGYTF. The complete variable domain, with remaining parts taken from reference TRBV7-8 and TRBJ1-2, reads GAGVSQSPRYKVAKRGQDVALRCDPISGHVSLFWYQQALGQGPEFLTYFQNEAQLDKSGLPSDRFFAERPEGSVSTLKIQRTQQEDSAVYLCASSLGDKNYGYTFGSGTRLTVV.

The gene calls are TRBV6-4 and TRBJ1-1; 9 bases agree with TRBD1. The CDR3 extends over 14 amino acids. Losses at the gene ends were 6 bases for V and 3 bases for J; bases not matched to a gene: 5. The V gene's germline CDR1 is MRHNA and CDR2 SNTAGT. CDR3 in DNA: TGTGCCAGCAGGAGGGACAGGGAGGACACTGAAGCTTTCTTT. Amino acid sequence: CASRRDREDTEAFF.